This passage covers 8 T cell receptor beta chains from one sample sequenced in a study of CD8 T cells in Susac syndrome. Random hexamers served to reverse transcribe about 0.5 to 1 ug RNA. One entry per CDR3 protein results from TCRdb running MiXCR on the immunoSEQ multiplex PCR reads. In the table there are 150,000 to 200,000 distinct CDR3 sequences, roughly 94% of which are singletons. Sample: CD4+ T cells from PBMCs. These receptors all come from a human donor with multiple sclerosis.

This clonotype has a single count. The chain recombines TRBV7-2 with TRBJ2-5, with 8 bases fitting TRBD2. The germline gives CDR1 SGHTA, CDR2 FQGNSA. V was clipped by 5 bases and J by 4 bases; unmatched bases: 9. CDR3 length: 15 amino acids. This CDR3 reads CASSESTGLGETQYF. The CDR3, as DNA: TGTGCCAGCAGCGAATCAACGGGACTAGGAGAGACCCAGTACTTC.

The V call is TRBV20-1, the J call TRBJ2-1, with TRBD2 identical over 8 bases. Germline V gene lookup returns CDR1 DFQATT and CDR2 SNEGSKA (reference sequence). The trim removed 5 bases at V and 7 bases at J, leaving 13 bases unmatched. CDR3 length equals 15 residues. CDR3 in DNA: TGCAGTGCTTTCTTAGGGGACGGGAGGGGAAATGAGCAGTTCTTC. This translates into CSAFLGDGRGNEQFF.

The V and J genes are TRBV5-4 and TRBJ2-7; D might be TRBD2 (6 bases). Trimming removed 2 bases at V and 3 bases at J, with 12 bases between. CDR1 is SGHNT and CDR2 is YYREEE in the germline V gene (reference sequence). CDR3 length equals 14 residues. The CDR3 spells CASSLRDSDYEQYF. The CDR3 coding sequence is TGTGCCAGCAGCTTAAGGGACTCCGACTACGAGCAGTACTTC. The whole variable domain, remainder taken from reference TRBV5-4 and TRBJ2-7, is ETGVTQSPTHLIKTRGQQVTLRCSSQSGHNTVSWYQQALGQGPQFIFQYYREEENGRGNFPPRFSGLQFPNYSSELNVNALELDDSALYLCASSLRDSDYEQYFGPGTRLTVT.

J is TRBJ1-1 and V is TRBV2, with TRBD1 matching 7 bases. This CDR3 comprises 14 residues. Trimming at V came to 3 bases and at J to 9 bases, leaving 10 bases not matched to a gene. In germline, CDR1 is SNHLY, CDR2 FYNNEI. The CDR3 sequence: CASSDKLTGQQAFF. In DNA form, the CDR3 reads TGTGCCAGCAGTGACAAACTCACGGGACAGCAAGCTTTCTTT.

This chain joins TRBV6-1 and TRBJ1-1; 8 positions match TRBD1. The trim removed 8 bases at V and 8 bases at J, leaving 7 bases unmatched. This CDR3 spans 12 amino acids. CDR1 and CDR2 from the germline V gene are MNHNS and SASEGT. Here the CDR3 reads CASHYQGAEAFF. The CDR3 nucleotides read TGTGCCAGCCATTATCAGGGGGCGGAAGCTTTCTTT.

The CDR3 spells CASSSLIWRPANTGELFF. DNA for the CDR3: TGTGCCAGCAGCAGCCTAATCTGGCGGCCGGCGAACACCGGGGAGCTGTTTTTT. This chain uses TRBV9 with TRBJ2-2, with D hard to call. Germline V CDR1 and CDR2: SGDLS, YYNGEE. This CDR3 contains 18 residues. V shed 4 bases and J shed 0 bases, with 19 bases lying between them.

V is TRBV5-1 and J is TRBJ1-1; D gene unclear. This CDR3 has 16 residues. Trimming shortened V by 3 bases and J by 0 bases, and 15 bases separated the two germline ends. The germline gives CDR1 SGHRS, CDR2 YFSETQ. The CDR3 region is CASSYLSDVMNTEAFF. The CDR3 DNA reads TGCGCCAGCAGCTATTTATCGGACGTAATGAACACTGAAGCTTTCTTT.

The chain joins TRBV2 to TRBJ2-7; 12 nucleotides align to TRBD1. V trimming: 4 bases; J trimming: 5 bases; junction bases outside the gene matches: 3. Germline CDR1 is SNHLY and CDR2 is FYNNEI. This CDR3 comprises 14 residues. CDR3 residues: CASSVGTGGDEQYF. CDR3 DNA sequence: TGTGCCAGCAGTGTTGGGACAGGGGGCGACGAGCAGTACTTC.